Below, one TCR beta chain is given with its context. Its target is unknown. These data originate in a study of shared clonotypes between healthy human individuals. Study information: The donors, two women and three men, were aged 18 to 49. CD8 memory received one plate per donor, CD8 naive two, CD4 memory three and CD4 naive three. General observations from the study: A handful of donors showed sharing of approximately 5% of naive CD4 clonotypes. Unshared clonotypes carried lower generation probabilities than those common to all four donors.

The V gene's germline CDR1 is SGHAT and CDR2 FQNNGV. V lost 2 bases and J 2 bases, leaving 7 bases between the germline ends. This CDR3 region has 14 residues. Sequenced by immunoSEQ multiplex PCR; TCRdb stores in-frame clones only, minus some. The data hold roughly 1,500,000 clones, with about 98.5% observed a single time. The gene calls are TRBV11-2 and TRBJ2-1; TRBD1 or TRBD2 may be the D gene (5 bases each). Sequenced sample: naive CD4+ T cells sorted from blood. The sample's subset: CD45RA+ positively selected. The sequence was collected from a man aged 25-45 years in good health. The CDR3 protein is CASSLQGPYNEQFF. Written as DNA, the CDR3 is TGTGCCAGCAGCTTACAGGGACCCTACAATGAGCAGTTCTTC. The full variable domain, its missing parts supplied by reference TRBV11-2 and TRBJ2-1, is EAGVAQSPRYKIIEKRQSVAFWCNPISGHATLYWYQQILGQGPKLLIQFQNNGVVDDSQLPKDRFSAERLKGVDSTLKIQPAKLEDSAVYLCASSLQGPYNEQFFGPGTRLTVL.